One TCR beta chain is described in this entry. The antigen it binds to is not known. Per-base quality was not reported, and no clone a single base away is much larger than it. CDR1 and CDR2 were assigned from the germline V gene as SQVTM and ANQGSEA. The germline ends are 18 bases apart after V is trimmed by 0 bases and J by 6 bases. The CDR3 measures 15 amino acids from cysteine to phenylalanine. Left in the record is the CDR3 DNA by itself, 45 bases read in frame from the first base. The record originates from a study of cytomegalovirus exposure and HLA in healthy donors (dated 2017 in TCRdb). Regarding the complete study: According to a later analysis, one platform produced both the 120 validation repertoires and the roughly 640 repertoires of the first cohort. The study aimed to test whether signatures of past pathogen exposure could be identified by cataloging public T cell receptors. In addition to the first cohort of around 670 subjects, a separate validation cohort of 120 different subjects was used. To predict cytomegalovirus infection status, the study brought together high-throughput TCR immunosequencing, statistical association of individual TCRs with disease status, and machine learning. Overall results and qualifications from the work: Three of the identified cytomegalovirus-associated TCR beta chains were confirmed in vitro to be specific for cytomegalovirus antigens. In a later analysis, TCRs clustered in the first cohort were found to also tend to co-occur in the 110 or so validation repertoires, with 90% to 95% of cluster scores above 0. The classifier was reported to diagnose cytomegalovirus status with high specificity and sensitivity in both the original and validation cohorts. While some public TCRs were present in many individuals, most TCR sequences turned up only very rarely across donors. It was suggested by the authors that the approach could potentially be generalized to other disease states and immunological phenotypes. The study listed 164 TCR beta chains as associated with cytomegalovirus. The validation cohort had no HLA typing available for a later analysis, so co-occurrence within that cohort was assessed over all 120 or so repertoires.

The donors were included in the validation cohort of roughly 120 subjects, a group kept apart from the roughly 700-subject first cohort. The library was made by the immunoSEQ multiplex PCR assay. On the study's bioinformatics: A statistical classification framework was built for diagnosing cytomegalovirus status from the catalog of TCR beta chain sequences. The clones in this table, taken by TCRdb from immuneACCESS, are in-frame only. Not every clone is retained; where verified, under half of the shortfall comes from an unresolved V gene, and the cause of the rest is unknown. The DNA was the basis for D and trimming; V, J and clone size are from that table. Here the sample has about 160,000 clones; 86% occur a single time. The ten largest clonotypes hold around 5% of the sample.

The origin of this receptor is a woman aged 25 to 39 in good health and CMV-seronegative. The sample comprised PBMCs. The V and J segments used are TRBV29-1 and TRBJ2-7, and possibly TRBD1, on 5 matching bases. In nucleotide form, the sequence is TGCAGCGTTGAAGAAACCAGGGTGGCGGTGTCCGAGCAGTACTTC. This translates into CSVEETRVAVSEQYF.